Listed below are T cell receptor beta chains from one sample, sequenced in a study of blood T cells in healthy people across ages. Using its own MiXCR run on the 5' RACE reads, TCRdb lists one record per CDR3 protein. Among approximately 700,000 distinct CDR3 sequences, roughly 32% were seen once, and the ten largest hold just over 15%. Sequencing was performed on blood. The receptors were gathered from a woman older than 75 in good health. Each CDR3 is given with its conserved first and last residue. The D gene is left open where the match is weak. Size tells how often a clone was seen (once, few, many) or the class of an expanded clone, and some rows leave it out.

clone size,J gene,D gene,V gene,CDR3 DNA,CDR3 protein
many,TRBJ2-5,.,TRBV2,TGTGCCAGCAGTGAAGCGAAGACCCAGTACTTC,CASSEAKTQYF
few,TRBJ2-3,TRBD2,TRBV7-3,TGTGCCAGCAGCCGGGGGACTAGCGGGGGGGATACGCAGTATTTT,CASSRGTSGGDTQYF
.,TRBJ2-3,.,TRBV7-2,TGTGCCAGCAGCTTGAGACTAGTCATTACGCAGTATTTT,CASSLRLVITQYF
.,TRBJ2-1,.,TRBV11-2,TGTGCCAGCAGCTTAGGGCTCGTTCTGGGGGAGGATGGGCGGTTCTTC,CASSLGLVLGEDGRFF
few,TRBJ2-2,TRBD1,TRBV5-1,TGCGCCAGCAGCGCCACAGGGGGCTATACCGGGGAGCTGTTTTTT,CASSATGGYTGELFF
many,TRBJ2-1,TRBD2,TRBV4-1,TGCGCCAGCAGCCAAACTGGGACTAGCGGGGGGGCCGGGGAGCAGTTCTTC,CASSQTGTSGGAGEQFF
many,TRBJ2-1,TRBD2,TRBV20-1,TGCAGTGCTGGGTGGACTAGCGGGGGGGAGCAGTTCTTC,CSAGWTSGGEQFF
many,TRBJ1-2,.,TRBV6-2/TRBV6-3,TGTGCCACCCTCACCCGACAGGCGAACTATGGCTACACCTTC,CATLTRQANYGYTF
.,TRBJ2-7,.,TRBV27,TGTGCCAGCAGTGCCTCGCGGAACTCCTACAATGAGCAGTACTTC,CASSASRNSYNEQYF
many,TRBJ1-2,.,TRBV7-3,TGTGCCAGCAGCCCTGATGGGGGGCGCGTCGGCTACACCTTC,CASSPDGGRVGYTF
.,TRBJ2-7,TRBD1,TRBV11-3,TGTGCCAGCAGCACTAACTCGACGACAGGGTGGCCCTACGAGCAGTACTTC,CASSTNSTTGWPYEQYF
many,TRBJ2-7,.,TRBV28,TGTGCCAGCAGTTCCATCGAACAGCAGTACTTC,CASSSIEQQYF
few,TRBJ1-5,.,TRBV6-1,TGTGCCAGCAGTGGGTCGATCAATCAGCCCCAGCATTTT,CASSGSINQPQHF
.,TRBJ2-3,TRBD2,TRBV19,TGTGCCAGTAGTGTGACTAGCGGGGGCATCACAGATACGCAGTATTTT,CASSVTSGGITDTQYF
many,TRBJ2-3,.,TRBV6-2/TRBV6-3,TGTGCCAGCAGTTTCGTTCTCCGGGCCGTTACGGCATCCACAGATACGCAGTATTTT,CASSFVLRAVTASTDTQYF
.,TRBJ1-1,.,TRBV30,TGTGCCTGGAGTTCTGTAGCTGAAGCTTTCTTT,CAWSSVAEAFF
few,TRBJ2-5,.,TRBV7-9,TGTGCCAGCAGCTTACGGGAACTCCGAGAGACCCAGTACTTC,CASSLRELRETQYF
many,TRBJ2-5,TRBD1,TRBV7-9,TGTGCCAGCAGCTTAGTGGTGGGGGCGACAGGGGAGACCCAGTACTTC,CASSLVVGATGETQYF
many,TRBJ1-1,TRBD1,TRBV20-1,TGCAGTGCTGTGACAGGGAGGAACACTGAAGCTTTCTTT,CSAVTGRNTEAFF
many,TRBJ2-5,TRBD1,TRBV7-3,TGTGCCAGCAGCTCACAGGGGGCTTTGTTAGAGACCCAGTACTTC,CASSSQGALLETQYF
.,TRBJ2-1,.,TRBV20-1,TGCAGTGCTAGTTGGCTAGCGTTCGGCAATGAGCAGTTCTTC,CSASWLAFGNEQFF
few,TRBJ1-1,TRBD1,TRBV5-1,TGCGCCAGCAGCTTGGTTTCCGGACAGGGGGGCACTGAAGCTTTCTTT,CASSLVSGQGGTEAFF
many,TRBJ1-1,.,TRBV28,TGTGCCAGCAGTCCGCCAGGACGGGTGAACACTGAAGCTTTCTTT,CASSPPGRVNTEAFF
many,TRBJ2-5,.,TRBV6-5,TGTGCCAGCTGGTCCCTGGTTCAAGAGACCCAGTACTTC,CASWSLVQETQYF
few,TRBJ2-2,.,TRBV2,TGTGCCAGCAGTGGTCCGGGGGGCGAGACCGGGGAGCTGTTTTTT,CASSGPGGETGELFF
.,TRBJ1-2,.,TRBV9,TGTGCCAGCAGCGTAGCTGCGGCGAACTATGGCTACACCTTC,CASSVAAANYGYTF
few,TRBJ1-5,.,TRBV2,TGTGCCAGCAGTGGAGCGGGCAGGCTTGGCAATCAGCCCCAGCATTTT,CASSGAGRLGNQPQHF
.,TRBJ1-4,.,TRBV7-9,TGTGCCAGCAGCCCGATGACAGAAAATGAAAAACTGTTTTTT,CASSPMTENEKLFF
many,TRBJ2-7,TRBD2,TRBV20-1,TGCAGTGCTAGCGACTTAGCGGGGGGCTACGAGCAGTACTTC,CSASDLAGGYEQYF